This T cell receptor (beta chain) was profiled in a study of T cells in Graves' hyperthyroidism and ophthalmopathy. Each patient was aged 18 to 65 and had newly diagnosed hyperthyroidism of under 2 months' duration. Amplified regions were TCR beta CDR3 sequences from RNA transcripts. During a first-round RT-PCR of the TCR CDR3, the HTBI primer set was used. TCRdb re-analysed the multiplex PCR reads in MiXCR, keeping a single row per CDR3 protein. The sample comprises about 710,000 distinct CDR3 sequences, about a sixth of which are singletons, and under 10% rests with the top ten. Study conclusions and caveats: Blood also contained most expanded thyroid clonotypes above 0.001.

This clonotype was recorded a few times. Its antigen is not identified. The length of the CDR3 is 13 residues. The V gene's germline CDR1 is SGHDT and CDR2 YYEEEE. The ends were cut back, 5 bases at V and 4 bases at J, with 12 bases in the middle. This TCR was sampled from a man aged 18 to 29 with Graves' hyperthyroidism. Sequencing input: blood. This chain links TRBV5-6 with TRBJ1-2, with D unclear. The CDR3 DNA follows: TGTGCCAGCAGGCCGGCCGGGATCTATGGCTACACCTTC. This encodes CASRPAGIYGYTF.